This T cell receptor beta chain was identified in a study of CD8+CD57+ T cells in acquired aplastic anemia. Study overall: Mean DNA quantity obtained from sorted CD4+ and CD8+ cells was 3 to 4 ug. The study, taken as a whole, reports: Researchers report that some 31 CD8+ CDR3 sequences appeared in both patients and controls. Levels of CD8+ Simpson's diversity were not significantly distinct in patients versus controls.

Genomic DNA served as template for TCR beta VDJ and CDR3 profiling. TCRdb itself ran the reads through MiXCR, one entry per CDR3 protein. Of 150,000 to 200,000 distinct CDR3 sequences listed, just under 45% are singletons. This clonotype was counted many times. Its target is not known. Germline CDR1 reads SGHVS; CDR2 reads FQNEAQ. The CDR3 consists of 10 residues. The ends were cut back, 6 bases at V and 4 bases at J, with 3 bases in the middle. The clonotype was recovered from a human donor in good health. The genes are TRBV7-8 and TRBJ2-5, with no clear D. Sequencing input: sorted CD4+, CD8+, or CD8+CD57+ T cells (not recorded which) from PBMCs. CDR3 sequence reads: CASSIETQYF. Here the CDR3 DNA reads TGTGCCAGCAGTATAGAGACCCAGTACTTC.